Detailed here is one T cell receptor beta chain. The antigen is undetermined. The PCR ran on 60 Vbeta and 13 Jbeta primers. The data were produced by immunoSEQ multiplex PCR, yet TCRdb's version contains in-frame clones alone and is incomplete. Seen here are under 140,000 clones, around three quarters observed once, and the top ten hold roughly 1.3%. This record comes from a study of cytomegalovirus exposure and HLA in healthy donors. Study-level findings and limits: Compared with the roughly 700-donor mean, an Asian-associated ancestry cluster reportedly had fewer N-insertions, according to a later analysis. In all likelihood, a cluster of highly shared sequence variants was a sequencing artifact.

From germline, CDR1 is SQVTM and CDR2 ANQGSEA. The CDR3 is 17 residues long. The J segment lost 3 bases and the V segment lost 0 bases, leaving 12 bases of the junction unmatched. The receptor's source is a young woman in good health and CMV-seronegative. This rearrangement joins TRBV29-1 to TRBJ2-7, with TRBD1 matching 9 bases. The specimen sequenced was PBMCs. The CDR3 region is CSVEDVMETGGHYEQYF. CDR3 coding DNA: TGCAGCGTTGAAGATGTAATGGAAACAGGGGGCCACTACGAGCAGTACTTC.